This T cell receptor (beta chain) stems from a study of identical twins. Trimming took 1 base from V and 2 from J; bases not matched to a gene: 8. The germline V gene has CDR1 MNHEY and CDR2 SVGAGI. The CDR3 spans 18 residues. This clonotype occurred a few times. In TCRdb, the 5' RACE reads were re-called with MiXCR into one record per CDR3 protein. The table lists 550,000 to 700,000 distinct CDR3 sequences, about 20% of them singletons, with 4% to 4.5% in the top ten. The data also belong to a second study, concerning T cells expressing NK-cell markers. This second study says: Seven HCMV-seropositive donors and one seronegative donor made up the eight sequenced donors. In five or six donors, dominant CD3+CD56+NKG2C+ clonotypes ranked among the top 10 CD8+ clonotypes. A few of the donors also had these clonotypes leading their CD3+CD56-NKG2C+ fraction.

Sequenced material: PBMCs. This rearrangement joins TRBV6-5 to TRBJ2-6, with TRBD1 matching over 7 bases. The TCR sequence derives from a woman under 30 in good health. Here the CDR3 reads CASSYFAGTAAGANVLTF. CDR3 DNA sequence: TGTGCCAGCAGTTACTTCGCCGGGACAGCAGCTGGGGCCAACGTCCTGACTTTC.